The next 30 T cell receptor beta chains were all read from a single sample in a study of T cell responses to AZD1222 COVID-19 vaccine. Repertoires were generated with immunoSEQ multiplex PCR, while TCRdb's copy carries only in-frame clones and drops some. Counted here are tens of thousands of clones, around nine tenths occurring once; the ten biggest clones make up roughly 4.8%. The material sequenced was peripheral blood, taken on day 0 of AZD1222 vaccination. These TCRs come from an adult in good health.

The CDR3 spells CASSGGQGNYGYTF. The CDR3, as DNA: TGTGCCAGCAGTGGGGGACAGGGTAACTATGGCTACACCTTC. The chain couples TRBV2 to TRBJ1-2; TRBD1 matches at 9 bases. The J segment lost 1 base and the V segment lost 4 bases, leaving 1 base of the junction unmatched. Germline V gene sequence: CDR1 SNHLY, CDR2 FYNNEI. The CDR3 is 14 amino acids.

The sample holds one count of this clone. This chain joins TRBV10-3 and TRBJ2-1; D remains ambiguous. Trimming took off 6 bases at V and 7 bases at J, with 10 bases between the two ends. From germline, CDR1 is ENHRY and CDR2 SYGVKD. This CDR3 contains 12 residues. The CDR3 sequence is CAIRAPPNEQFF. DNA for the CDR3: TGTGCCATCAGGGCGCCTCCTAATGAGCAGTTCTTC.

J is TRBJ2-3 and V is TRBV6-5; D not certain. This CDR3 is built from 15 residues. CDR1 and CDR2 from the germline V gene are MNHEY and SVGAGI. V was clipped by 7 bases and J by 3 bases, with 17 bases between them. CDR3 coding DNA: TGTGCCAGCACCCCGCGGAAGGTCGGTACAGATACGCAGTATTTT. Amino acids: CASTPRKVGTDTQYF.

In its sample, this clone was seen a few times. The chain has TRBV11-2 and TRBJ1-6; no clear D gene. Trimming shortened V by 0 bases and J by 0 bases, and 12 bases separated the two germline ends. There are 18 residues in the CDR3. CDR1 SGHAT and CDR2 FQNNGV come from the germline V gene. The CDR3 sequence: CASSLEVGLSSYNSPLHF. CDR3 coding DNA: TGTGCCAGCAGCTTAGAAGTCGGTCTGAGCTCCTATAATTCACCCCTCCACTTT. The full variable domain, in which reference TRBV11-2 and TRBJ1-6 provide the parts outside the CDR3, is EAGVAQSPRYKIIEKRQSVAFWCNPISGHATLYWYQQILGQGPKLLIQFQNNGVVDDSQLPKDRFSAERLKGVDSTLKIQPAKLEDSAVYLCASSLEVGLSSYNSPLHFGNGTRLTVT.

This rearrangement joins TRBV2 to TRBJ2-3; 7 positions agree with TRBD2. Unmatched junction bases numbered 4, after V lost 3 bases and J lost 4 bases. This CDR3 comprises 14 residues. Germline assignment: CDR1 SNHLY and CDR2 FYNNEI. CDR3 amino acids: CASSDRGEADTQYF. The CDR3 DNA reads as TGTGCCAGCAGTGATCGGGGGGAGGCAGATACGCAGTATTTT.

The rearrangement joins TRBV21-1 to TRBJ1-4. TRBV21-1 is an annotated pseudogene. This CDR3 region has 17 residues. The DNA for the CDR3 is TGTGCCAGCAGCATGACCCTACCGGCAGACGTTAATGAAAAACTGTTTTTT. Its protein is CASSMTLPADVNEKLFF.

The chain links TRBV7-9 to TRBJ2-1, with 12 positions matching TRBD2. Germline lookup yields CDR1 SEHNR and CDR2 FQNEAQ (reference sequence). This CDR3 has 16 amino acids. The V gene end was trimmed by 5 bases and the J gene end by 2 bases; junction bases not matched to a gene: 4. CDR3 sequence reads: CASSLRLAGAYNEQFF. CDR3 sequence (DNA): TGTGCCAGCAGCCTCCGACTAGCGGGGGCCTACAATGAGCAGTTCTTC.

This rearrangement joins TRBV7-9 to TRBJ2-1; 9 bases align to TRBD2. Trimming took 2 bases from V and 2 from J; bases not matched to a gene: 1. The CDR3 is 15 residues long. The germline CDR1 and CDR2 sequences are SEHNR and FQNEAQ (reference sequence). The CDR3 nucleotides read TGTGCCAGCAGCTTAAGCGGGGGGACCTACAATGAGCAGTTCTTC. Its protein product is CASSLSGGTYNEQFF.

For this clone: Distinct nucleotide sequences in the sample also encode this CDR3. V usage is TRBV18 and J usage is TRBJ1-1, with 9 bases matching TRBD1. Germline CDR1 KGHSH, CDR2 LQKENI. V lost 3 bases to trimming and J lost 4 bases; unmatched junction nucleotides: 3. The length of the CDR3 is 14 residues. The CDR3 nucleotides are TGTGCCAGCTCACCGGGACAGGGTGTCACTGAAGCTTTCTTT. Its translation is CASSPGQGVTEAFF.

V gene TRBV7-2 combines with J gene TRBJ1-6; TRBD1 matches at 9 bases. Trimming removed 5 bases from V and 9 bases from J; junction bases left unmatched: 5. Looked up from germline, CDR1 is SGHTA and CDR2 is FQGNSA. The CDR3 consists of 14 residues. The CDR3 loop reads CASSPTGGSSPLHF. For the CDR3, the DNA is TGTGCCAGCAGCCCAACAGGGGGCTCTTCACCCCTCCACTTT.

The rearrangement uses TRBV27 and TRBJ1-1; D is uncertain. V dropped 1 base and J dropped 3 bases, with 9 bases sitting between them. Germline V gives CDR1 MNHEY, CDR2 SMNVEV (reference sequence). The CDR3 length is 14 residues. The CDR3 nucleotides are TGTGCCAGCAGTTTATATTGGGCCGACACTGAAGCTTTCTTT. This sequence encodes CASSLYWADTEAFF.

The chain has TRBV28 and TRBJ1-2, with D uncertain. Deletions cut 5 bases from V and 3 bases from J, with 4 bases between. This CDR3 is built from 11 residues. In germline, CDR1 is MDHEN, CDR2 SYDVKM. This CDR3 is CASSTHYGYTF. Written as DNA, the CDR3 is TGTGCCAGCAGTACACACTATGGCTACACCTTC.

CDR3 DNA: TGTGCCAGCAGCCCGGAGGGACGGCTTAACACTGAAGCTTTCTTT. It yields the protein CASSPEGRLNTEAFF. This chain joins TRBV28 and TRBJ1-1; possibly TRBD1 for D (5 bases). V gave up 6 bases and J gave up 2 bases, with 16 bases separating them. This CDR3 comprises 15 residues. Per germline, CDR1 MDHEN and CDR2 SYDVKM. The full variable domain, its missing parts supplied by reference TRBV28 and TRBJ1-1, is DVKVTQSSRYLVKRTGEKVFLECVQDMDHENMFWYRQDPGLGLRLIYFSYDVKMKEKGDIPEGYSVSREKKERFSLILESASTNQTSMYLCASSPEGRLNTEAFFGQGTRLTVV.

The chain links TRBV28 to TRBJ1-1; the D gene is possibly TRBD1 (5 bases). CDR3 length: 16 amino acids. V gave up 3 bases and J gave up 3 bases, with 17 bases separating them. The germline CDR1 and CDR2 sequences are MDHEN and SYDVKM. CDR3 nucleotides: TGTGCCAGCAGTTTCGGGCCTAGGGGAAGGGACACTGAAGCTTTCTTT. It codes for CASSFGPRGRDTEAFF. Supplemented by reference TRBV28 and TRBJ1-1, the full variable domain reads DVKVTQSSRYLVKRTGEKVFLECVQDMDHENMFWYRQDPGLGLRLIYFSYDVKMKEKGDIPEGYSVSREKKERFSLILESASTNQTSMYLCASSFGPRGRDTEAFFGQGTRLTVV.

CDR3 DNA sequence: TGTGCCAGCAGCTTGTCCGGGACGGCTAGCCCCCAGCATTTT. Protein: CASSLSGTASPQHF. The chain employs TRBV11-2 and TRBJ1-5; TRBD1 might be the D (5 bases). The germline CDR1 and CDR2 sequences are SGHAT and FQNNGV. The CDR3 has 14 amino acids. The V end was cut by 3 bases, the J end by 10 bases, with 16 bases between.

This chain links TRBV3-1 (or the pseudogene TRBV3-2) with TRBJ1-5; D is uncertain. This CDR3 comprises 13 residues. Germline CDR1 and CDR2: LGHDT and YNNKEL (reference sequence). The V and J ends lost 4 bases and 6 bases respectively, with 10 bases between them. CDR3 loop: CASSPGFGQPQHF. As DNA, the CDR3 is TGTGCCAGCAGCCCGGGGTTCGGTCAGCCCCAGCATTTT.

The rearrangement links TRBV24-1 to TRBJ2-2, with a tentative D call TRBD2 (5 bases). Trimming cost V 7 bases and J 7 bases, with 6 bases left between them. The germline V gene has CDR1 KGHDR and CDR2 SFDVKD. The CDR3 loop spans 11 amino acids. CDR3: CATRGVGELFF. CDR3 sequence (DNA): TGTGCCACCAGGGGAGTCGGGGAGCTGTTTTTT.

This rearrangement joins TRBV20-1 to TRBJ1-1; unclear D gene. CDR1 is DFQATT, CDR2 SNEGSKA, per germline (reference sequence). There are 10 residues in the CDR3. This chain's CDR3 is CIPWNTEAFF. The DNA of the CDR3 is TGCATTCCCTGGAACACTGAAGCTTTCTTT.

This chain links TRBV5-1 with TRBJ2-5, with 8 bases matching TRBD2. The CDR3 length is 16 residues. V lost 0 bases and J lost 4; bases outside the gene matches: 8. Germline V gene lookup returns CDR1 SGHRS and CDR2 YFSETQ. The CDR3 sequence is CASSLVPGGGAETQYF. The DNA for the CDR3 is TGCGCCAGCAGCTTGGTCCCGGGGGGGGGCGCAGAGACCCAGTACTTC.

This clone was counted only a few times. The chain joins TRBV7-9 to TRBJ2-4; the D gene is possibly TRBD1 (5 bases). The CDR3 totals 16 residues. Per the germline V gene, CDR1 is SEHNR and CDR2 is FQNEAQ (reference sequence). With 1 base removed from V and 3 bases from J, the gap between germline ends came to 13 bases. The CDR3 bases are TGTGCCAGCAGCTTAGGACAGAACCTTGACAAAAACATTCAGTACTTC. Residues: CASSLGQNLDKNIQYF.

This clone was seen a handful of times. The gene calls are TRBV19 and TRBJ1-1; no definite D call. The germline V gene encodes CDR1 LNHDA and CDR2 SQIVND (reference sequence). Trimming took 0 bases from V and 10 from J, leaving 15 bases between them. This CDR3 is 14 amino acids long. The CDR3 loop reads CASSIDLSAGRAFF. The CDR3 DNA reads TGTGCCAGTAGTATAGATCTATCGGCAGGCCGAGCTTTCTTT.

The chain couples TRBV5-4 to TRBJ2-7, with 12 bases aligning to TRBD2. J gave up 2 bases and V 4 bases, and 4 bases lay outside the gene matches. This CDR3 region has 15 residues. In germline, CDR1 is SGHNT, CDR2 YYREEE (reference sequence). DNA of the CDR3: TGTGCCAGCAGCACGGGACTAGCGGGTCCCTACGAGCAGTACTTC. Encoded protein: CASSTGLAGPYEQYF.

This sequence joins TRBV11-2 and TRBJ1-4; no definite D call. Trimming cost V 1 base and J 10 bases, with 10 bases left between them. This CDR3 spans 13 amino acids. Germline V gene sequence: CDR1 SGHAT, CDR2 FQNNGV. CDR3 in amino acids: CASSLVSDVKLFF. CDR3 DNA: TGTGCCAGCAGCTTAGTATCCGATGTAAAACTGTTTTTT.

This rearrangement joins TRBV3-1 (or the pseudogene TRBV3-2) to TRBJ2-7, with D tentatively TRBD1 (6 bases). V lost 4 bases to trimming and J lost 5 bases, with 21 bases between them. There are 16 residues in the CDR3. Germline loops: CDR1 LGHDT, CDR2 YNNKEL (reference sequence). The CDR3 reads CASSPRTAKGQDEQYF. CDR3 DNA sequence: TGTGCCAGCAGCCCTAGGACAGCCAAGGGTCAGGACGAGCAGTACTTC.

CDR3 coding DNA: TGTGCCAGCTCACCGGGGGACGAGGGGGTAGGCTACACCTTC. Its translation is CASSPGDEGVGYTF. The chain joins TRBV18 to TRBJ1-2; TRBD1 might be the D (6 bases). CDR1 KGHSH and CDR2 LQKENI come from the germline V gene. The CDR3 consists of 14 residues. The germline V and J ends were trimmed by 3 bases and 8 bases, with 16 bases remaining between them.

The chain employs TRBV5-5 and TRBJ1-4; D gene uncertain. The CDR3 is 16 residues long. V was shortened by 0 bases and J by 0 bases, with 9 bases between the two germline ends. Germline CDR1 reads SGHKS; CDR2 reads YYEKEE (reference sequence). The CDR3 DNA is TGTGCCAGCAGCTTGGGGAGCTATGCAACTAATGAAAAACTGTTTTTT. Protein product: CASSLGSYATNEKLFF.

This sequence joins TRBV6-5 and TRBJ1-4; 7 bases match TRBD1. Unmatched junction bases numbered 10, after V lost 6 bases and J lost 6 bases. The CDR3 spans 15 residues. Per germline, CDR1 MNHEY and CDR2 SVGAGI. In DNA, the CDR3 is TGTGCCAGCAGAGCACAGGGGAAAAGTGATGAAAAACTGTTTTTT. As protein: CASRAQGKSDEKLFF.

The gene calls are TRBV25-1 and TRBJ1-1; possible D gene TRBD1, 5 bases. The V gene lost 6 bases and the J gene lost 1 base, with 12 bases spanning the gap. This CDR3 spans 14 amino acids. Germline CDR1 reads MGHDK; CDR2 reads SYGVNS. The CDR3 is CASRRQTGNTEAFF. DNA of the CDR3: TGTGCCAGCAGGCGCCAAACAGGGAACACTGAAGCTTTCTTT.

This clone was seen only a few times. CDR3 DNA sequence: TGTGCCAGCAGCCGGACTAGCGGTTCCTACGAGCAGTACTTC. This translates into CASSRTSGSYEQYF. This chain connects TRBV7-2 to TRBJ2-7; 10 bases are a match to TRBD2. The CDR3 extends over 14 amino acids. Germline loops: CDR1 SGHTA, CDR2 FQGNSA. J was trimmed by 1 base and V by 5 bases; bases with no gene match: 2.

The chain joins TRBV2 to TRBJ1-1; D is uncertain. Germline CDR1 reads SNHLY; CDR2 reads FYNNEI. Trimming left V 6 bases short and J 8 bases short, with 19 bases between. The CDR3 is made up of 14 amino acids. The CDR3 DNA reads as TGTGCCAGCAGCCAAGGATCTCCAGCTACAGAAGCTTTCTTT. This codes for CASSQGSPATEAFF. Full variable domain (outside the CDR3, taken from reference TRBV2 and TRBJ1-1): EPEVTQTPSHQVTQMGQEVILRCVPISNHLYFYWYRQILGQKVEFLVSFYNNEISEKSEIFDDQFSVERPDGSNFTLKIRSTKLEDSAMYFCASSQGSPATEAFFGQGTRLTVV.